This passage covers 15 T cell receptor beta chains from one sample sequenced in a study of blood T cell repertoires in COVID-19 (TCRdb year 2020). Preparation of the library involved the immunoSEQ multiplex PCR assay. TCRdb carries this immuneACCESS record with in-frame sequences only. Its versions omit some clonotypes, under half of them owing to an unresolved V gene in the studies checked, with the rest unexplained. The sample has 250,000 or so clones on record, 80% to 95% of them singletons. Roughly 0.79% of the sample is held by the ten biggest clonotypes. The source material was peripheral blood. Every receptor here comes from a man between 25 and 39 years old with COVID-19, enrolled during active disease.

J is TRBJ1-5 and V is TRBV19; TRBD1 might be the D (6 bases). The CDR3 is made up of 13 amino acids. Per the germline V gene, CDR1 is LNHDA and CDR2 is SQIVND (reference sequence). V lost 6 bases and J 6 bases, leaving 12 bases between the germline ends. This chain's CDR3 is CASSPGVGQPQHF. The CDR3 DNA is TGTGCCAGTAGCCCAGGGGTCGGTCAGCCCCAGCATTTT.

The table lists this clone with a count of one. The chain is built from TRBV4-2 and TRBJ1-2, with 8 bases that match TRBD1. Germline values: CDR1 LGHNA, CDR2 YNFKEQ. The CDR3 sequence is 14 residues long. V was clipped by 5 bases and J by 5 bases; unmatched bases: 7. This CDR3 reads CASSGTGSFYGYTF. For the CDR3, the DNA is TGTGCCAGCAGCGGGACAGGATCTTTTTATGGCTACACCTTC.

V usage is TRBV10-3 and J usage is TRBJ1-2, with TRBD1 matching 7 bases. From germline, CDR1 is ENHRY and CDR2 SYGVKD. V dropped 4 bases and J dropped 5; count of bases not matched to a gene: 10. This CDR3 region has 15 residues. This chain's CDR3 is CAISAGLGDRYGYTF. The DNA for the CDR3 is TGTGCCATCAGTGCGGGCCTAGGGGACAGATATGGCTACACCTTC.

This rearrangement joins TRBV9 to TRBJ2-1; a weak D match, TRBD1 (5 bases). In germline, CDR1 is SGDLS, CDR2 YYNGEE. Trimming cost V 0 bases and J 4 bases, with 20 bases left between them. CDR3 length: 18 amino acids. The CDR3 here is CASSVEDLGPARYNEQFF. CDR3 bases: TGTGCCAGCAGCGTAGAGGATTTGGGGCCAGCCAGGTACAATGAGCAGTTCTTC.

CDR3 sequence (DNA): TGTGCCAGCTCCCCCGGGACAGGGGATTATCAGCCCCAGCATTTT. Residues: CASSPGTGDYQPQHF. V gene TRBV18 combines with J gene TRBJ1-5; 10 bases align to TRBD1. The germline CDR1 and CDR2 sequences are KGHSH and LQKENI. Trimming at V came to 6 bases and at J to 5 bases, leaving 7 bases not matched to a gene. The CDR3 covers 15 residues.

V and J are TRBV9 and TRBJ2-5; D not certain. Germline CDR1 SGDLS, CDR2 YYNGEE. This CDR3 has 13 amino acids. The V gene lost 2 bases and the J gene lost 2 bases, with 7 bases spanning the gap. The CDR3 DNA reads as TGTGCCAGCAGCGTGACACCGCAAGAGACCCAGTACTTC. Translated, it gives CASSVTPQETQYF.

The chain is built from TRBV4-1 and TRBJ2-1; D gene ambiguous. Germline CDR1 is MGHRA and CDR2 is YSYEKL. CDR3 length: 13 residues. The ends were cut back, 0 bases at V and 10 bases at J, with 10 bases in the middle. This chain's CDR3 is CASSQDEVEEQFF. The CDR3 bases are TGCGCCAGCAGCCAAGATGAAGTCGAGGAGCAGTTCTTC.

The chain has TRBV2 and TRBJ2-5, with a possible D match to TRBD1 (5 bases). Germline assignment: CDR1 SNHLY and CDR2 FYNNEI. This CDR3 has 14 residues. V was pared by 3 bases and J by 4 bases, with 12 bases between. CDR3 loop: CASSDRVLGETQYF. The CDR3 nucleotides read TGTGCCAGCAGTGACAGGGTCTTGGGAGAGACCCAGTACTTC.

V is TRBV25-1 and J is TRBJ1-4, with D possibly matching TRBD1 (5 bases). Between the trimmed V and J ends, which lost 5 bases and 8 bases, there was a span of 21 bases. The CDR3 has 16 amino acids. The germline V gene has CDR1 MGHDK and CDR2 SYGVNS. CDR3 sequence: CASSPLGLGDGEKLFF. CDR3 DNA sequence: TGTGCCAGCAGTCCACTGGGGTTAGGGGATGGCGAAAAACTGTTTTTT.

This clone was recorded once. The chain is built from TRBV24-1 and TRBJ1-6, with D hard to call. CDR3 length: 14 amino acids. The V gene lost 5 bases and the J gene lost 0 bases, with 4 bases spanning the gap. Germline CDR1 is KGHDR and CDR2 is SFDVKD. Written as DNA, the CDR3 is TGTGCCACCAGTGCCAGCTCCTATAATTCACCCCTCCACTTT. Translating it yields CATSASSYNSPLHF.

V is TRBV6-1 and J is TRBJ1-1, with D possibly matching TRBD1 (5 bases). Per the germline V gene, CDR1 is MNHNS and CDR2 is SASEGT. The CDR3 covers 16 residues. Trimming shortened V by 3 bases and J by 0 bases, and 14 bases separated the two germline ends. CDR3 coding DNA: TGTGCCAGCAGTGAGAAAATGACAGTTATGAACACTGAAGCTTTCTTT. Its protein is CASSEKMTVMNTEAFF.

The chain has TRBV4-1 and TRBJ2-1, with TRBD2 identical over 9 bases. This CDR3 spans 20 amino acids. CDR1 is MGHRA and CDR2 is YSYEKL in the germline V gene. V gave up 0 bases and J gave up 0 bases; unmatched junction bases: 12. CDR3 residues: CASSQDRRAGGRSSYNEQFF. CDR3 coding DNA: TGCGCCAGCAGCCAAGATCGTCGAGCGGGGGGCCGCAGCTCCTACAATGAGCAGTTCTTC.

The J gene is TRBJ1-1, the V gene TRBV6-5; 7 bases agree with TRBD1. V was clipped by 11 bases and J by 2 bases; unmatched bases: 11. The V gene's germline CDR1 is MNHEY and CDR2 SVGAGI. This CDR3 has 14 amino acids. The CDR3 DNA sequence: TGTGCCGCCCGACAGGGCCGGCCAAACACTGAAGCTTTCTTT. Protein sequence: CAARQGRPNTEAFF.

The chain employs TRBV7-3 and TRBJ2-2, with 8 bases matching TRBD2. The length of the CDR3 is 17 residues. CDR1 is SGHTA and CDR2 is FQGTGA in the germline V gene. Trimming removed 7 bases from V and 0 bases from J; junction bases left unmatched: 10. The CDR3 nucleotides read TGTGCCAGCACCGCCCGCGGGGGGAACGCGAACACCGGGGAGCTGTTTTTT. Residues: CASTARGGNANTGELFF.

This chain joins TRBV6-5 and TRBJ2-5, with TRBD2 matching over 8 bases. Per the germline V gene, CDR1 is MNHEY and CDR2 is SVGAGI. Trimming removed 6 bases from V and 10 bases from J; junction bases left unmatched: 7. The CDR3 covers 12 residues. CDR3 residues: CASRDGGVSQYF. The DNA for the CDR3 is TGTGCCAGCAGAGACGGGGGGGTCAGCCAGTACTTC.